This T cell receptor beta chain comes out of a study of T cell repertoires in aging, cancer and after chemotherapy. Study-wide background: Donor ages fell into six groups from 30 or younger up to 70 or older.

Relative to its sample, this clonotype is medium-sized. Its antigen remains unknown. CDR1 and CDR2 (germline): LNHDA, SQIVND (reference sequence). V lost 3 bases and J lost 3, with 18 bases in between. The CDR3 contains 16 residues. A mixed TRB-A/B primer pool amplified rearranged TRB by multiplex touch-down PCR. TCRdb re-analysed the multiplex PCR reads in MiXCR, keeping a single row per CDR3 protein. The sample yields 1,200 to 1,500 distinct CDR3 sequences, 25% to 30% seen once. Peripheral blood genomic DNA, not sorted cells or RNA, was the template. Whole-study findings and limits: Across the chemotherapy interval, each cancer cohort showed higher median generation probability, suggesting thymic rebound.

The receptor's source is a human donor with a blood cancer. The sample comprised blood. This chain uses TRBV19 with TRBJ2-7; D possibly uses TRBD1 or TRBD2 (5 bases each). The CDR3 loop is CASSIWSGQGLYEQYF. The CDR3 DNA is TGTGCCAGTAGTATTTGGTCGGGGCAGGGCCTCTACGAGCAGTACTTC.